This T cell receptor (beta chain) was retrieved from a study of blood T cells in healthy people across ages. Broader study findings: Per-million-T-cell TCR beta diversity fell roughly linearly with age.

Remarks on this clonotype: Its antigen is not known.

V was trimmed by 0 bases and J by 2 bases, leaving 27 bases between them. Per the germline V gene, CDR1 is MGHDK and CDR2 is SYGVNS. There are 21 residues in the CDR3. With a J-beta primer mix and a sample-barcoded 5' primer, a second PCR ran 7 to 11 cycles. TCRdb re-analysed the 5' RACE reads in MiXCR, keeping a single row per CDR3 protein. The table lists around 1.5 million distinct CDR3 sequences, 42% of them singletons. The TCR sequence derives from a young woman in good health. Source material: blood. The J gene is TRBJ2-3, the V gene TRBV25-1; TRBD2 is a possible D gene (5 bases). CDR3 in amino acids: CASSEYVPQAGLASATDTQYF. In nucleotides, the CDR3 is TGTGCCAGCAGTGAATACGTTCCGCAGGCAGGACTCGCCTCAGCCACAGATACGCAGTATTTT.